Each of the 4 T cell receptor beta chains below was sequenced from the same sample in a study of T cells after posttransplantation cyclophosphamide. Sequenced by immunoSEQ multiplex PCR; TCRdb stores in-frame clones only, minus some. The sample consists of about 40,000 clones, about 90% of them appearing once. Cyclophosphamide on days +3 and +4 followed busulfan-fludarabine conditioning and a marrow graft. The sequencing used PBMCs, collected 55 to 70 days after allogeneic stem cell transplant with posttransplant cyclophosphamide. These receptor sequences come from a male patient aged 60 to 75 who received an allogeneic stem cell transplant from a related donor and was CMV-positive. Some T cells here may be from the graft donor.

This clone has just one count. This rearrangement joins TRBV19 to TRBJ1-4; D gene ambiguous. Germline V gene data show CDR1 as LNHDA and CDR2 as SQIVND (reference sequence). The CDR3 spans 13 residues. V lost 4 bases and J 5 bases, leaving 8 bases between the germline ends. The CDR3 region is CASSRAGNEKLFF. In DNA form, the CDR3 reads TGTGCCAGTAGTAGGGCAGGCAATGAAAAACTGTTTTTT.

The chain combines TRBV4-1 with TRBJ2-3; TRBD2 matches 7 bases. This CDR3 has 17 amino acids. Germline loops: CDR1 MGHRA, CDR2 YSYEKL. Trimming cost V 4 bases and J 4 bases; bases outside gene matches: 14. The CDR3 DNA reads TGCGCCAGCAGCCTTATAGCGGGTTCCCTGGATGCAGATACGCAGTATTTT. Its protein is CASSLIAGSLDADTQYF.

The chain uses TRBV19 and TRBJ2-5, with D possibly TRBD2 on 7 matching bases. The CDR3 contains 15 residues. The germline V gene has CDR1 LNHDA and CDR2 SQIVND (reference sequence). V lost 5 bases to trimming and J lost 4 bases, with 17 bases between them. The CDR3, as DNA: TGTGCCAGTAGTCCCCCGCGGGGGCAAGTAGAGACCCAGTACTTC. Protein sequence: CASSPPRGQVETQYF.

Of note for this clone: A read error may account for a junction end that differs from germline. The V gene is TRBV6-1, the J gene TRBJ2-5; D might be TRBD1 (5 bases). Germline V gene lookup returns CDR1 MNHNS and CDR2 SASEGT. The CDR3 runs 15 residues. The CDR3 region has the DNA TGTGCCAGCAATGAAGTGATGGGCAGGGAAGAGACCCAGTACTTC. It yields the protein CASNEVMGREETQYF.